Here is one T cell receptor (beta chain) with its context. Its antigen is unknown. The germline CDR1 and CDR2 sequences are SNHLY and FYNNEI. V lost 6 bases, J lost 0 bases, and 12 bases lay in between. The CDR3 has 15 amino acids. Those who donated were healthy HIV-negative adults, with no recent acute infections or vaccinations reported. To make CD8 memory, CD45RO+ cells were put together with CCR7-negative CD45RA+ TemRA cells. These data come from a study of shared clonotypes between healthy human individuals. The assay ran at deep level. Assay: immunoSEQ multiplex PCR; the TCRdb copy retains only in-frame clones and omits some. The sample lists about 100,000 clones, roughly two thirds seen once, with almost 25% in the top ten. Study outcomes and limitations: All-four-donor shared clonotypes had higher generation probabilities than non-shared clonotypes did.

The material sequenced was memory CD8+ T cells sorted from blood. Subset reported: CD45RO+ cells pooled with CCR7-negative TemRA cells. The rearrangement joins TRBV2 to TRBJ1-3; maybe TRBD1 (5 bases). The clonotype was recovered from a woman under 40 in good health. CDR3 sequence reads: CASRIGHLSGNTIYF. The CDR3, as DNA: TGTGCCAGCAGGATCGGACACCTCTCTGGAAACACCATATATTTT.